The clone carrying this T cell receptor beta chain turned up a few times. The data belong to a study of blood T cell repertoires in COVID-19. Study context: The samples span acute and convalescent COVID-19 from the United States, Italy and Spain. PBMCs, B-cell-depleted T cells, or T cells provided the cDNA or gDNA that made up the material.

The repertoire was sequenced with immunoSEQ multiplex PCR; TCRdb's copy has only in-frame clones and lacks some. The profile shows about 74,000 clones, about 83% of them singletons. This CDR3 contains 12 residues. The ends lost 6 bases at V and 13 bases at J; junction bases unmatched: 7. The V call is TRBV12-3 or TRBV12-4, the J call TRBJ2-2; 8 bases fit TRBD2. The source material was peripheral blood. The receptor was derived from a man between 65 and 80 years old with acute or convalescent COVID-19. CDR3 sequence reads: CASRNREGGLFF. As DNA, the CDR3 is TGTGCCAGCAGGAATCGGGAGGGCGGGCTGTTTTTT.